The next 22 T cell receptor beta chains were all read from a single sample in a study of T cell repertoires in cytomegalovirus infection. These receptors lack a known antigen. TCRdb re-analysed the reads in MiXCR, keeping a single row per CDR3 protein. The table includes 700,000 to 850,000 distinct CDR3 sequences, about 31% detected once. The sequencing used cultured CD8+ T cells from PBMCs, collected from culture after CMV antigen stimulation. The receptor source for this set is a human donor in good health (CMV status not recorded). Some clones in this sample may be carry-over from other donors' samples.

The J gene is TRBJ2-7, the V gene TRBV7-2, with 8 bases fitting TRBD2. This CDR3 comprises 15 residues. J lost 2 bases, V lost 1 base, and 4 bases had no gene match. CDR1 and CDR2 from the germline V gene are SGHTA and FQGNSA. CDR3 sequence (DNA): TGTGCCAGCAGCTTAGGGCCGGGAGGGACCTACGAGCAGTACGTC. It specifies CASSLGPGGTYEQYV.

This clonotype was counted at least ten times. This sequence joins TRBV24-1 and TRBJ1-3, with unresolved D. The V and J ends lost 4 bases and 0 bases respectively, with 21 bases between them. The CDR3 runs 19 residues. Germline V gene sequence: CDR1 KGHDR, CDR2 SFDVKD. In DNA form, the CDR3 reads TGTGCCACCAGTGACTTAGACATCGGCATCTCAACCTCTGGAAACACCATATATTTT. This translates into CATSDLDIGISTSGNTIYF.

This clonotype appeared a few times. This chain joins TRBV27 and TRBJ1-1; D remains unclear. This CDR3 has 15 amino acids. Between the trimmed V and J ends, which lost 6 bases and 0 bases, there was a span of 14 bases. The germline gives CDR1 MNHEY, CDR2 SMNVEV (reference sequence). This CDR3 is CASRMRPNLNTEAFF. The CDR3 DNA follows: TGTGCCAGCAGGATGCGACCAAATTTGAACACTGAAGCTTTCTTT.

This clonotype has just a few counts. V is TRBV7-2 and J is TRBJ2-5; 10 positions agree with TRBD2. Germline CDR1 SGHTA, CDR2 FQGNSA. V trimming: 7 bases; J trimming: 1 base; junction bases outside the gene matches: 9. This CDR3 is built from 16 residues. The CDR3 coding sequence is TGTGCCAGCACCGACGGAGCGGGGGGGCCCCAAGAGACCCAGTACTTC. It encodes CASTDGAGGPQETQYF.

This clonotype was seen repeatedly, ten times or more. V is TRBV7-9 and J is TRBJ1-5, with a weak D call TRBD1 (5 bases). The CDR3 loop spans 12 amino acids. V was clipped by 2 bases and J by 7 bases, with 6 bases between them. The germline gives CDR1 SEHNR, CDR2 FQNEAQ (reference sequence). The CDR3 sequence is CASSLWDQPQHF. Written as DNA, the CDR3 is TGTGCCAGCAGCTTATGGGACCAGCCCCAGCATTTT.

The V and J genes are TRBV9 and TRBJ1-2; D call uncertain. CDR3 length equals 14 residues. Trimming stripped 0 bases from V and 3 bases from J, with 9 bases between. Germline CDR1 is SGDLS and CDR2 is YYNGEE. The CDR3 spells CASSVDSAYYGYTF. CDR3 DNA sequence: TGTGCCAGCAGCGTAGACAGTGCCTACTATGGCTACACCTTC. The whole variable domain, remainder taken from reference TRBV9 and TRBJ1-2, is DSGVTQTPKHLITATGQRVTLRCSPRSGDLSVYWYQQSLDQGLQFLIQYYNGEERAKGNILERFSAQQFPDLHSELNLSSLELGDSALYFCASSVDSAYYGYTFGSGTRLTVV.

This clonotype was seen ten or more times. The chain combines TRBV12-3 or TRBV12-4 with TRBJ2-1; D is unclear. The CDR3 extends over 13 amino acids. Between the trimmed V and J ends, which lost 5 bases and 1 base, there was a span of 6 bases. CDR3 sequence: CASSATSYNEQFF. The CDR3 region has the DNA TGTGCCAGCAGTGCGACTTCCTACAATGAGCAGTTCTTC.

The V and J genes are TRBV12-5 and TRBJ2-3; the D is unclear. Looked up from germline, CDR1 is LGHNT and CDR2 is FRNRAP. The CDR3 spans 16 residues. V shed 0 bases and J shed 2 bases, with 12 bases lying between them. The CDR3 coding sequence is TGTGCTAGTGGTTTGGTACTTGACAAAAACACAGATACGCAGTATTTT. Protein sequence: CASGLVLDKNTDTQYF.

The chain links TRBV5-4 to TRBJ2-3, with 9 bases fitting TRBD2. The CDR3 spans 16 residues. V was clipped by 0 bases and J by 5 bases; unmatched bases: 7. CDR1 and CDR2 from the germline V gene are SGHNT and YYREEE (reference sequence). The CDR3 is CASSLAGGGAIDTQYF. In DNA, the CDR3 is TGTGCCAGCAGCTTGGCCGGCGGGGGGGCAATAGATACGCAGTATTTT.

The table lists this clonotype with a few counts. This chain joins TRBV10-3 and TRBJ1-2; maybe TRBD1 (5 bases). Trimming cost V 6 bases and J 6 bases, with 17 bases left between them. The V gene's germline CDR1 is ENHRY and CDR2 SYGVKD. The CDR3 consists of 14 residues. The CDR3 DNA reads TGTGCCATCAGACCCCGGGACGCCCTCGATGGCTACACCTTC. This gives the protein CAIRPRDALDGYTF.

The V call is TRBV6-6, the J call TRBJ1-2; TRBD1 agrees at 7 bases. V was clipped by 8 bases and J by 7 bases; unmatched bases: 4. Germline V gene lookup returns CDR1 MNHNY and CDR2 SVGAGI (reference sequence). This CDR3 comprises 11 residues. The CDR3 sequence is CASGGTAGYTF. CDR3 sequence (DNA): TGTGCCAGCGGCGGGACAGCTGGCTACACCTTC.

This chain connects TRBV27 to TRBJ1-2, with D unresolved. CDR1 and CDR2 (germline): MNHEY, SMNVEV (reference sequence). The CDR3 is 15 amino acids. Trimming removed 2 bases at V and 4 bases at J, with 14 bases between. The CDR3 loop reads CASSLTFRAFYGYTF. The DNA for the CDR3 is TGTGCCAGCAGTTTAACGTTTAGGGCCTTCTATGGCTACACCTTC.

The CDR3 loop reads CASTSERGEETQYF. The CDR3 DNA follows: TGTGCCAGCACCTCAGAACGGGGAGAGGAGACCCAGTACTTC. The J gene is TRBJ2-5, the V gene TRBV5-4, with TRBD2 as a possible D gene (5 bases). V lost 6 bases and J lost 5, with 17 bases in between. CDR1 and CDR2 (germline): SGHNT, YYREEE (reference sequence). The CDR3 consists of 14 residues. Variable domain in full (rest from reference TRBV5-4 and TRBJ2-5): ETGVTQSPTHLIKTRGQQVTLRCSSQSGHNTVSWYQQALGQGPQFIFQYYREEENGRGNFPPRFSGLQFPNYSSELNVNALELDDSALYLCASTSERGEETQYFGPGTRLLVL.

This clonotype was counted many times. The chain carries TRBV7-2 and TRBJ2-1; 11 bases match TRBD2. J gave up 2 bases and V 6 bases, and 6 bases lay outside the gene matches. The germline V gene has CDR1 SGHTA and CDR2 FQGNSA. The CDR3 extends over 16 amino acids. In DNA, the CDR3 is TGTGCCAGCAGTTTTATAGCGGGGGGGCCCTACAATGAGCAGTTCTTC. Encoded protein: CASSFIAGGPYNEQFF.

J is TRBJ2-5 and V is TRBV11-2; TRBD2 might be the D (6 bases). CDR1 is SGHAT, CDR2 FQNNGV, per germline. With 5 bases removed from V and 9 bases from J, the gap between germline ends came to 22 bases. This CDR3 comprises 15 residues. The CDR3 DNA follows: TGTGCCAGCAGCCTTAGACTAGGACTGGGTGGGTCCCAGTACTTC. Encoded protein: CASSLRLGLGGSQYF.

This clonotype has at least ten counts. This CDR3 is CASSLDSGHPITDTQYF. DNA for the CDR3: TGTGCCAGCAGCTTAGATTCTGGACATCCCATCACAGATACGCAGTATTTT. The chain joins TRBV7-2 to TRBJ2-3; a weak D match, TRBD1 (5 bases). V lost 1 base and J 2 bases, leaving 16 bases between the germline ends. The CDR3 has 17 amino acids. The germline V gene encodes CDR1 SGHTA and CDR2 FQGNSA. The full variable domain, with the rest looked up from reference TRBV7-2 and TRBJ2-3, is GAGVSQSPSNKVTEKGKDVELRCDPISGHTALYWYRQSLGQGLEFLIYFQGNSAPDKSGLPSDRFSAERTGGSVSTLTIQRTQQEDSAVYLCASSLDSGHPITDTQYFGPGTRLTVL.

The chain has TRBV7-6 and TRBJ2-7; D uncertain. Trimming pared 1 base from V and 2 bases from J, leaving 12 bases between. This CDR3 region has 15 residues. Germline V lookup: CDR1 SGHVS, CDR2 FNYEAQ. The CDR3 reads CASSLEAGDTYEQYF. The CDR3, as DNA: TGTGCCAGCAGCTTAGAGGCAGGTGATACCTACGAGCAGTACTTC. Supplemented by reference TRBV7-6 and TRBJ2-7, the full variable domain reads GAGVSQSPRYKVTKRGQDVALRCDPISGHVSLYWYRQALGQGPEFLTYFNYEAQQDKSGLPNDRFSAERPEGSISTLTIQRTEQRDSAMYRCASSLEAGDTYEQYFGPGTRLTVT.

This clonotype appeared many times. The chain joins TRBV7-2 to TRBJ1-5, with D possibly matching TRBD1 (5 bases). V lost 3 bases, J lost 4 bases, and 13 bases lay in between. Germline V gene sequence: CDR1 SGHTA, CDR2 FQGNSA. The CDR3 totals 15 residues. CDR3 bases: TGTGCCAGCAGCTTCGGGACCCTTGAAAATCAGCCCCAGCATTTT. Its protein is CASSFGTLENQPQHF. The full variable domain, rest sourced from reference TRBV7-2 and TRBJ1-5, is GAGVSQSPSNKVTEKGKDVELRCDPISGHTALYWYRQSLGQGLEFLIYFQGNSAPDKSGLPSDRFSAERTGGSVSTLTIQRTQQEDSAVYLCASSFGTLENQPQHFGDGTRLSIL.

This clonotype occurred many times. V is TRBV7-3 and J is TRBJ1-2; D is possibly TRBD1 (5 bases). The CDR3 is 15 residues long. Germline V gives CDR1 SGHTA, CDR2 FQGTGA. With 2 bases removed from V and 4 bases from J, the gap between germline ends came to 14 bases. The CDR3 sequence is CASSLSSGGGYGYTF. Here the CDR3 DNA reads TGTGCCAGCAGCTTATCTTCGGGGGGTGGCTATGGCTACACCTTC.

Concerning this clonotype itself: With a much larger clone just one base away, this may be a read error. This chain joins TRBV7-6 and TRBJ2-1, with TRBD2 matching 11 bases. Germline assignment: CDR1 SGHVS and CDR2 FNYEAQ. CDR3 size: 15 residues. CDR3 region: CANSQTSGGLNEQFF. The CDR3 DNA is TGTGCCAACAGCCAAACTAGCGGGGGTTTAAATGAGCAGTTCTTC. The variable domain in full, completed from reference TRBV7-6 and TRBJ2-1, reads GAGVSQSPRYKVTKRGQDVALRCDPISGHVSLYWYRQALGQGPEFLTYFNYEAQQDKSGLPNDRFSAERPEGSISTLTIQRTEQRDSAMYRCANSQTSGGLNEQFFGPGTRLTVL.

This clonotype appeared a few times. The chain couples TRBV2 to TRBJ1-6; a possible D gene is TRBD1 (6 bases). Germline assignment: CDR1 SNHLY and CDR2 FYNNEI. The CDR3 sequence is 15 residues long. The V gene lost 5 bases and the J gene lost 5 bases, with 13 bases spanning the gap. In nucleotides, the CDR3 is TGTGCCAGCAGTCGGGGGCAGGAGAATAATTCACCCCTCCACTTT. Amino acids: CASSRGQENNSPLHF.

DNA of the CDR3: TGTGCCAGTACCGCTTACAGGGGGAACACTGAAGCTTTCTTT. Protein product: CASTAYRGNTEAFF. V and J are TRBV19 and TRBJ1-1; 7 nucleotides agree with TRBD1. The trim removed 7 bases at V and 1 base at J, leaving 6 bases unmatched. Germline CDR1 reads LNHDA; CDR2 reads SQIVND (reference sequence). This CDR3 comprises 14 residues.